The next 31 T cell receptor beta chains were all read from a single sample in a study of response to subunit inactivated influenza vaccine. TCRdb re-analysed the RT-PCR reads in MiXCR, keeping a single row per CDR3 protein. The data contain about 180,000 distinct CDR3 sequences, 7.5% to 10% of them seen just once; the ten biggest clones take up around 9.9%. Sequenced here: non-naive T cells sorted from PBMCs, sampled on the day of vaccination. The receptors were sampled from a man aged 45 to 65 who received an inactivated influenza vaccine.

This clonotype occurred many times. The chain links TRBV3-1 to TRBJ1-1; D possibly corresponds to TRBD1 (5 bases). Germline-derived CDR1 and CDR2 are LGHDT and YNNKEL (reference sequence). The CDR3 has 14 residues. V lost 6 bases, J lost 2 bases, and 13 bases lay in between. The CDR3 loop is CASSPPGVNTEAFF. The CDR3 DNA reads as TGTGCCAGCAGTCCCCCGGGGGTAAACACTGAAGCTTTCTTT.

This clonotype was seen ten or more times. This sequence joins TRBV12-3 or TRBV12-4 and TRBJ1-2; D gene ambiguous. CDR3 length: 11 amino acids. Trimming took 5 bases from V and 3 from J, leaving 4 bases between them. The CDR3: CASSQDYGYTF. CDR3 nucleotide sequence: TGTGCCAGCAGTCAGGACTATGGCTACACCTTC.

This clonotype was seen only a few times. The V gene is TRBV5-5, the J gene TRBJ1-2, with D possibly being TRBD1 (5 bases). In germline, CDR1 is SGHKS, CDR2 YYEKEE (reference sequence). CDR3 length: 15 residues. The V end lost 3 bases, the J end lost 7 bases, and 19 bases lay between the germline ends. The CDR3 reads CASSSHLGLRGGYTF. The CDR3 DNA follows: TGTGCCAGCAGCTCGCATCTGGGACTTCGGGGTGGCTACACCTTC.

This clonotype was counted many times. The V call is TRBV7-2, the J call TRBJ2-7; 7 bases match TRBD1. This CDR3 is 15 amino acids long. The junction had 12 bases not matched to a gene; V was cut back by 5 bases and J by 5 bases. CDR1 SGHTA and CDR2 FQGNSA come from the germline V gene. CDR3 coding DNA: TGTGCCAGCAGCCGGATGACAGGGATGGGTCACGAGCAGTACTTC. It encodes CASSRMTGMGHEQYF.

The genes are TRBV18 and TRBJ2-7; TRBD2 matches at 11 bases. V gave up 3 bases and J gave up 6 bases; unmatched junction bases: 4. Germline lookup yields CDR1 KGHSH and CDR2 LQKENI. CDR3 length equals 14 residues. This CDR3 is CASSPGLAGGEQYF. The CDR3 coding sequence is TGTGCCAGCTCACCCGGTCTAGCGGGAGGCGAGCAGTACTTC.

This clonotype showed up just a few times. The rearrangement uses TRBV6-1 and TRBJ2-7; perhaps TRBD2 as D (6 bases). This CDR3 region has 15 residues. The ends were cut back, 8 bases at V and 2 bases at J, with 19 bases in the middle. Germline V lookup: CDR1 MNHNS, CDR2 SASEGT. CDR3 sequence (DNA): TGTGCCAGCCAACGGTACGGGGGACCAACCTACGAGCAGTACTTC. Encoded protein: CASQRYGGPTYEQYF.

This clonotype was seen ten or more times. The rearrangement joins TRBV9 to TRBJ1-5; D is undetermined. Trimming took off 0 bases at V and 4 bases at J, with 11 bases between the two ends. The CDR3 runs 15 residues. CDR1 is SGDLS, CDR2 YYNGEE, per germline. CDR3 protein: CASSVAPGANQPQHF. CDR3 in DNA: TGTGCCAGCAGCGTAGCTCCAGGAGCGAATCAGCCCCAGCATTTT.

V and J are TRBV7-3 and TRBJ2-1; 12 bases are shared with TRBD2. CDR1 and CDR2 (germline): SGHTA, FQGTGA. Trimming removed 4 bases from V and 15 bases from J; junction bases left unmatched: 10. The CDR3 consists of 14 residues. CDR3 sequence: CASSSLTSGGPLFF. The CDR3 coding sequence is TGTGCCAGCAGCTCCTTGACTAGCGGGGGACCTCTGTTCTTC.

In this sample, this clonotype turned up many times. The J gene is TRBJ1-1, the V gene TRBV7-6, with D uncertain. The V and J ends lost 4 bases and 0 bases respectively, with 6 bases between them. The length of the CDR3 is 13 residues. Germline V gene lookup returns CDR1 SGHVS and CDR2 FNYEAQ. The CDR3 here is CASSSGLNTEAFF. For the CDR3, the DNA is TGTGCCAGCAGCTCCGGGTTGAACACTGAAGCTTTCTTT.

This chain uses TRBV5-4 with TRBJ2-6; 8 positions match TRBD1. CDR3 length: 17 amino acids. With 2 bases clipped from V and 3 bases from J, the junction kept 7 bases outside the gene matches. Germline V CDR1 and CDR2: SGHNT, YYREEE (reference sequence). CDR3 nucleotides: TGTGCCAGCAGCTTCGGACAGGGAGAGCGTGGGGCCAACGTCCTGACTTTC. It codes for CASSFGQGERGANVLTF.

This chain joins TRBV18 and TRBJ2-2; D possibly corresponds to TRBD2 (5 bases). V was trimmed by 0 bases and J by 5 bases, leaving 10 bases between them. The CDR3 spans 15 residues. The germline gives CDR1 KGHSH, CDR2 LQKENI. The CDR3 sequence: CASSPPARGTGELFF. The CDR3 nucleotides are TGTGCCAGCTCACCACCGGCCCGAGGGACCGGGGAGCTGTTTTTT.

The sample holds one count of this clonotype. DNA of the CDR3: TGTGCCAGCAGGGTATCTCAGGATGAAAAACTGTTTTTT. Its protein product is CASRVSQDEKLFF. This chain joins TRBV10-3 and TRBJ1-4; D possibly corresponds to TRBD1 (5 bases). Trimming removed 10 bases from V and 6 bases from J, with 15 bases in between. CDR1 and CDR2 (germline): ENHRY, SYGVKD. CDR3 size: 13 residues.

V and J are TRBV5-1 and TRBJ2-3; possible D gene TRBD1, 5 bases. CDR1 is SGHRS and CDR2 is YFSETQ in the germline V gene. The CDR3 has 14 residues. Deletions cut 2 bases from V and 3 bases from J, with 10 bases between. Here the CDR3 DNA reads TGCGCCAGCAGCTTATTTGGGGCTACAGATACGCAGTATTTT. It yields the protein CASSLFGATDTQYF.

The table lists this clonotype with a few counts. At one of its ends the junction is not consistent with the germline gene, which may arise from a read error. J is TRBJ1-2 and V is TRBV12-3 or TRBV12-4; D uncertain. The CDR3 runs to 12 residues. CDR3 protein: CAAGKTVDGYTF. Here the CDR3 DNA reads TGCGCAGCGGGGAAAACAGTGGATGGCTACACCTTC.

Only a few counts were recorded for this clonotype. The rearrangement joins TRBV20-1 to TRBJ1-1; D may be TRBD1 (5 bases). V shed 2 bases and J shed 5 bases, with 12 bases lying between them. The germline V gene encodes CDR1 DFQATT and CDR2 SNEGSKA (reference sequence). The CDR3 totals 13 residues. The CDR3 nucleotides are TGCAGTGCTAGATGGGGGATAGAGACTGAAGCTTTCTTT. Translated: CSARWGIETEAFF.

The chain recombines TRBV5-6 with TRBJ2-5; D gene ambiguous. The CDR3 has 13 amino acids. The germline gives CDR1 SGHDT, CDR2 YYEEEE. V lost 0 bases and J lost 2, with 5 bases in between. The CDR3 nucleotides are TGTGCCAGCAGCTTGGTTAGTCAAGAGACCCAGTACTTC. It codes for CASSLVSQETQYF.

The rearrangement uses TRBV11-3 and TRBJ1-1, with unresolved D. V was clipped by 5 bases and J by 10 bases, with 11 bases between them. CDR3 size: 11 residues. Germline lookup yields CDR1 SGHNT and CDR2 YENEEA. In DNA form, the CDR3 reads TGTGCCAGCAGCCCCGTGGCGATAGCTTTCTTT. Its protein product is CASSPVAIAFF. Full variable domain (missing parts from reference TRBV11-3 and TRBJ1-1): EAGVVQSPRYKIIEKKQPVAFWCNPISGHNTLYWYLQNLGQGPELLIRYENEEAVDDSQLPKDRFSAERLKGVDSTLKIQPAELGDSAVYLCASSPVAIAFFGQGTRLTVV.

This clonotype was detected many times. This chain connects TRBV5-1 to TRBJ2-7; possibly TRBD1 for D (6 bases). The CDR3 totals 13 residues. V lost 4 bases to trimming and J lost 5 bases, with 13 bases between them. Germline loops: CDR1 SGHRS, CDR2 YFSETQ. The CDR3 reads CASSVGQGDEQYF. The CDR3 DNA sequence: TGCGCCAGCAGCGTGGGACAAGGGGACGAGCAGTACTTC.

The chain combines TRBV6-1 with TRBJ1-2; D unresolved. This CDR3 is built from 14 residues. Germline assignment: CDR1 MNHNS and CDR2 SASEGT. Deletions cut 2 bases from V and 5 bases from J, with 12 bases between. CDR3 nucleotides: TGTGCCAGCAGTGAAAGCCCAGCCCCATATGGCTACACCTTC. It codes for CASSESPAPYGYTF.

A few counts support this clonotype. The rearrangement joins TRBV12-5 to TRBJ2-4; D is undetermined. This CDR3 is 13 amino acids long. V dropped 7 bases and J dropped 0 bases, with 7 bases sitting between them. Germline V gene data show CDR1 as LGHNT and CDR2 as FRNRAP. The CDR3 is CASVYLAKNIQYF. The CDR3 DNA sequence: TGTGCTAGTGTCTACTTAGCCAAAAACATTCAGTACTTC.

The chain combines TRBV27 with TRBJ2-3; 7 nucleotides line up with TRBD1. CDR1 and CDR2 (germline): MNHEY, SMNVEV (reference sequence). This CDR3 comprises 14 residues. The junction had 4 bases not matched to a gene; V was cut back by 7 bases and J by 0 bases. CDR3 bases: TGTGCCAGCACCACGGACAGGAGCACAGATACGCAGTATTTT. Protein sequence: CASTTDRSTDTQYF.

This clonotype was seen only a few times. V is TRBV9 and J is TRBJ2-7; 7 positions match TRBD2. The junction had 8 bases not matched to a gene; V was cut back by 2 bases and J by 3 bases. Germline-derived CDR1 and CDR2 are SGDLS and YYNGEE. The CDR3 is 15 residues long. For the CDR3, the DNA is TGTGCCAGCAGCGTTAGTAGCGGGCCCCGCTACGAGCAGTACTTC. It translates to CASSVSSGPRYEQYF.

The V gene is TRBV5-1, the J gene TRBJ1-4; possible D gene TRBD1, 5 bases. The V gene's germline CDR1 is SGHRS and CDR2 YFSETQ. The CDR3 extends over 15 amino acids. Trimming removed 2 bases at V and 2 bases at J, with 10 bases between. Here the CDR3 DNA reads TGCGCCAGCAGCTTCACGGGGGAGACTAATGAAAAACTGTTTTTT. Translating gives CASSFTGETNEKLFF.

The genes are TRBV27 and TRBJ1-6; 7 bases line up with TRBD1. CDR1 MNHEY and CDR2 SMNVEV come from the germline V gene (reference sequence). The CDR3 has 15 residues. V shed 2 bases and J 7 bases; nucleotides not matched to a gene: 5. The CDR3 bases are TGTGCCAGCAGTTTAGGCTCAGGGGGGAATTCACCCCTCCACTTT. Its protein is CASSLGSGGNSPLHF.

This clonotype was counted a few times. This chain uses TRBV7-8 with TRBJ1-5; tentatively, D is TRBD1 (5 bases). The CDR3 has 16 residues. Germline V gives CDR1 SGHVS, CDR2 FQNEAQ. Deletions cut 0 bases from V and 3 bases from J, with 12 bases between. CDR3: CASSLAPGGNNQPQHF. The DNA of the CDR3 is TGTGCCAGCAGCTTAGCTCCGGGGGGGAACAATCAGCCCCAGCATTTT.

The genes are TRBV6-1 and TRBJ2-7, with D possibly TRBD1 on 6 matching bases. V lost 4 bases, J lost 3 bases, and 16 bases lay in between. CDR1 is MNHNS and CDR2 is SASEGT in the germline V gene. The CDR3 extends over 15 amino acids. CDR3 nucleotides: TGTGCCAGCAGTGCAGACAGGTCATCTGTCTACGAGCAGTACTTC. This codes for CASSADRSSVYEQYF.

At least ten counts were recorded for this clonotype. The chain carries TRBV27 and TRBJ1-5, with D unresolved. The CDR3 length is 14 residues. V was trimmed by 8 bases and J by 2 bases, leaving 13 bases between them. From germline, CDR1 is MNHEY and CDR2 SMNVEV (reference sequence). CDR3 in amino acids: CASRKGWGNQPQHF. The CDR3 DNA follows: TGTGCCAGCCGAAAGGGCTGGGGCAATCAGCCCCAGCATTTT.

This clonotype appeared a few times. The V call is TRBV18, the J call TRBJ2-5; D is unresolved. V lost 1 base to trimming and J lost 5 bases, with 5 bases between them. The CDR3 totals 12 residues. The germline V gene encodes CDR1 KGHSH and CDR2 LQKENI. The CDR3 DNA follows: TGTGCCAGCTCACCACTAAGGGAGACCCAGTACTTC. Translating it yields CASSPLRETQYF.

This clonotype was counted ten times or more. The chain links TRBV3-1 to TRBJ2-4; unclear D gene. The germline gives CDR1 LGHDT, CDR2 YNNKEL (reference sequence). The CDR3 loop spans 13 amino acids. The V end lost 0 bases, the J end lost 13 bases, and 13 bases lay between the germline ends. The CDR3 spells CASSQDDRANQYF. For the CDR3, the DNA is TGTGCCAGCAGCCAAGATGATCGGGCCAACCAGTACTTC.

The V call is TRBV20-1, the J call TRBJ2-7, with 7 bases matching TRBD1. The CDR3 is 14 amino acids. J lost 3 bases, V lost 0 bases, and 5 bases had no gene match. CDR1 and CDR2 from the germline V gene are DFQATT and SNEGSKA (reference sequence). CDR3 sequence (DNA): TGCAGTGCTAGAGATCTGACAGGGCTCTACGAGCAGTACTTC. Translating gives CSARDLTGLYEQYF.

This clonotype was recorded a few times. The CDR3 nucleotides read TGTGCCAGCTCGGACCGGGCTAGCGGGAGAGGAGGACAGACCCAGTACTTC. Translated: CASSDRASGRGGQTQYF. The chain uses TRBV12-3 or TRBV12-4 and TRBJ2-5; TRBD2 matches at 10 bases. CDR3 length: 17 amino acids. The junction had 18 bases not matched to a gene; V was cut back by 8 bases and J by 6 bases.